This is a list of T cell receptor beta chains from one sample in a study of cytomegalovirus exposure and HLA in healthy donors. The table came from immunoSEQ multiplex PCR; TCRdb's copy has only in-frame clones and leaves some out. The sample records around 120,000 clones, 65% to 80% being singletons. What was sequenced was PBMCs. Source of these receptors: a middle-aged woman in good health and CMV-seropositive. Each CDR3 is given with its conserved first and last residue. D genes are given only for firm matches. Size is omitted from some rows. Given values are once, few, many or a class for expanded clones.

V gene,D gene,clone size,J gene,CDR3 DNA,CDR3 protein
TRBV5-1,.,few,TRBJ2-2,TGCGCCAGCAGGTCCGGGGGCACCGGGGAGCTGTTTTTT,CASRSGGTGELFF
TRBV19,.,.,TRBJ1-2,TGTGCCAGTACCTGGGGAGGACTTATTGGCTACACCTTC,CASTWGGLIGYTF
TRBV14,.,.,TRBJ2-3,TGTGCCAGCAGCCAAGGGCAGGGGCGGGCAGATACGCAGTATTTT,CASSQGQGRADTQYF
TRBV28,.,once,TRBJ1-3,TGTGCCAGCAGCGTGAGGAGTCGCTCTGGAAACACCATATATTTT,CASSVRSRSGNTIYF
TRBV27,.,.,TRBJ1-5,TGTGCCAGCAGTTTCTCGGGGGGGGGCAATCAGCCCCAGCATTTT,CASSFSGGGNQPQHF
TRBV18,TRBD1,.,TRBJ2-7,TGTGCCAGCTCACCAAAAGGGGGCGAGTACGAGCAGTACTTC,CASSPKGGEYEQYF
TRBV11-2,.,.,TRBJ2-3,TGTGCCAGCAGCTTAGCCACAACAGATACGCAGTATTTT,CASSLATTDTQYF
TRBV29-1,TRBD1,few,TRBJ1-5,TGCAGCGCCCTGACAGGGGTTAGCAATCAGCCCCAGCATTTT,CSALTGVSNQPQHF
TRBV5-1,TRBD2,.,TRBJ2-7,TGCGCCAGCAGTCGGACTAGCGGGGTCTCCTACGAGCAGTACTTC,CASSRTSGVSYEQYF
TRBV7-9,.,.,TRBJ2-5,TGTGCCAGCAGCTTACAAGGGGGGGCCGGTCTGTTCGGGACCCAGTACTTC,CASSLQGGAGLFGTQYF
TRBV7-2,TRBD1,few,TRBJ1-1,TGTGCCGTGGGGGGAACAGGGGCCCTGAACACTGAAGCTTTCTTT,CAVGGTGALNTEAFF
TRBV4-1,.,medium-sized,TRBJ2-1,TGCGCCAGCAGCCAAGGGGCCCCCTTCTTC,CASSQGAPFF
TRBV5-1,TRBD2,.,TRBJ2-5,TGCGCCAGCAGCTGGACTAGCGGGTCTAAAGAGACCCAGTACTTC,CASSWTSGSKETQYF
TRBV5-1,.,.,TRBJ2-7,TGCGCCAGCAGCTCGACTAGTTCCTACGAGCAGTACTTC,CASSSTSSYEQYF
TRBV25-1,TRBD2,.,TRBJ2-1,TGTGCCAGCAGTGTAGCGGGGGATTACAATGAGCAGTTCTTC,CASSVAGDYNEQFF
TRBV7-2,.,.,TRBJ2-1,TGTGCCAGCAGTCTAAGGCGGGACCTAGAGCAGTTCTTC,CASSLRRDLEQFF
TRBV29-1,TRBD2,.,TRBJ2-2,TGCAGCGTTGATCAAGGTCGGGGGGACACCGGGGAGCTGTTTTTT,CSVDQGRGDTGELFF
TRBV5-8,.,.,TRBJ2-5,TGTGCCAGCAGCTCCCGTACCGGGGAGACCCAGTACTTC,CASSSRTGETQYF
TRBV4-3,.,.,TRBJ2-6,TGCGCCAGCAGCCAAGAGGCTCGATCTGGGGCCAACGTCCTGACTTTC,CASSQEARSGANVLTF